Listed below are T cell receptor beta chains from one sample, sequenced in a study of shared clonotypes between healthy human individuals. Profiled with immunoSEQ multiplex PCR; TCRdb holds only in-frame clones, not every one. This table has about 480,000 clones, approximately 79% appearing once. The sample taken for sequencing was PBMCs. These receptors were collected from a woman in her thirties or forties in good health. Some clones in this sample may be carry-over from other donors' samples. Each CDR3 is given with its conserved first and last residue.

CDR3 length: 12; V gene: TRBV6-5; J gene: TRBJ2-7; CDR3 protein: CASSSQGTEQYF
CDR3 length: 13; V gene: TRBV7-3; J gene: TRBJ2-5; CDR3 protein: CASSRGTQETQYF
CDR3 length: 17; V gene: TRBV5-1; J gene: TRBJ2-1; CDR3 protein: CASSLALTSGRTNEQFF
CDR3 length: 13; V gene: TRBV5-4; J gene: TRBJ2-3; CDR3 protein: CASSRFGADTQYF
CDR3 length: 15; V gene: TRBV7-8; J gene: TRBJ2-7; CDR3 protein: CASSLTGGSSYEQYF
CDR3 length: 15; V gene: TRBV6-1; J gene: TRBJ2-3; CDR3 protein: CASSAGQGRTDTQYF
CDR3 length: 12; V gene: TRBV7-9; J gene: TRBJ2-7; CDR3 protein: CASRGQSYEQYF
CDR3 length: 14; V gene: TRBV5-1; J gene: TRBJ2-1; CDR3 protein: CASSRGQGVDEQFF
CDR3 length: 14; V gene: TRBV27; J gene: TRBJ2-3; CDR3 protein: CASSSVWLTDTQYF
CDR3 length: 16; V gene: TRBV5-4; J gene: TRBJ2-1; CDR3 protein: CASSWDYQSSYNEQFF
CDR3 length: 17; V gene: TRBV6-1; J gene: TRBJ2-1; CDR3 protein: CASSGLRTSGRANEQFF
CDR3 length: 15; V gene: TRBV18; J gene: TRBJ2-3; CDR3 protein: CASSPRTGGTDTQYF
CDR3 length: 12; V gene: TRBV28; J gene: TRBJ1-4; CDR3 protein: CASSAPNEKLFF
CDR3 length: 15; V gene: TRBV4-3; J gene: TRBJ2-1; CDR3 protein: CASSRTSGSMNEQFF
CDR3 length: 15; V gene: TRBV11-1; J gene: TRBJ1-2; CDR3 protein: CASSLEGGRSDGYTF
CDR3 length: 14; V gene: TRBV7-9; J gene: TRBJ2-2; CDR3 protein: CASSPRAYTGELFF
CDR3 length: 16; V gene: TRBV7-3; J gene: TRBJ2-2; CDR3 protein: CASSLRAGPNTGELFF
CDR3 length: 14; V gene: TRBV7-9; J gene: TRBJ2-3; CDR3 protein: CASSLDGSTDTQYF
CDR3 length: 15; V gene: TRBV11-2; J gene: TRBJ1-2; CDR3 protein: CASTPSPGASYGYTF
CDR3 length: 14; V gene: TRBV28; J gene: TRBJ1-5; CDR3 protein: CASSSSVSNQPQHF
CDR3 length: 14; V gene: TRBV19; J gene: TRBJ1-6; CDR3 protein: CASTQGAESSPLHF
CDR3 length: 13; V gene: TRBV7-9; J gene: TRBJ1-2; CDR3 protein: CASSPETGLGYTF
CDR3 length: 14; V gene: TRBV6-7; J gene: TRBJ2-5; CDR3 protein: CASTPPKHQETQYF
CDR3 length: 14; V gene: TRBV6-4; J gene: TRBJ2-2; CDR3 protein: CASSDSRGPGELFF
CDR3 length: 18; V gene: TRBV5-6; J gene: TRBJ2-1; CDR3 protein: CASSLVLSGWGSYNEQFF
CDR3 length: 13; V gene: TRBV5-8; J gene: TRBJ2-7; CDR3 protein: CASNSGRKDEQYF
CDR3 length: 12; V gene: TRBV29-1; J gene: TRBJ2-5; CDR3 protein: CSAATGGETQYF
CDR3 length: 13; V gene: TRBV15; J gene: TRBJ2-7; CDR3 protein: CATAGTGFDEQYF
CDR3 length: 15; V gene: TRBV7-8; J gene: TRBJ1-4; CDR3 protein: CASSLWGGMDEKLFF
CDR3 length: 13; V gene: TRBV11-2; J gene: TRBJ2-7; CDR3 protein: CASSLTVTYEQYF